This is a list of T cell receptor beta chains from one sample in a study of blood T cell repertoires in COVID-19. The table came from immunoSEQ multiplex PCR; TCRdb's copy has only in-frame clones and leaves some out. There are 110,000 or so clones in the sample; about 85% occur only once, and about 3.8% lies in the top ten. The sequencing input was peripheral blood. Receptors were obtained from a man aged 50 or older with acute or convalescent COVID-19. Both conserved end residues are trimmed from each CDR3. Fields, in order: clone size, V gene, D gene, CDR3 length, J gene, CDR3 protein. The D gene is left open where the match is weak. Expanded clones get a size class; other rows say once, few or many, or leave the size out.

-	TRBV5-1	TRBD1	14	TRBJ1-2	ASSLTGTDGIYGYT
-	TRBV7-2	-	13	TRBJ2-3	ASSLLGEVTDTQY
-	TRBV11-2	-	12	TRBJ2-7	ASSPRTEPYEQY
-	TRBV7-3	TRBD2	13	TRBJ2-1	ASSFVAGGGNEQF
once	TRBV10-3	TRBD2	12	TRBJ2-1	ATREVAGYNEQF
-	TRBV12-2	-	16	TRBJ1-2	ASRLSPRGGPQYYGYT
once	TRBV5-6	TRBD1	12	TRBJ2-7	ASSLGQVLHEQY
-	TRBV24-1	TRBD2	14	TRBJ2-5	ATSGVASGTQETQY
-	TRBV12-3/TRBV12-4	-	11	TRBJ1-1	ASSIDSNTEAF
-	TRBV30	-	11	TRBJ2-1	AWSLALFNEQF
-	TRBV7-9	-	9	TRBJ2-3	ASSTADTQY
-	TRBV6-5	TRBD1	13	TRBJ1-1	ASSYSFTGDTEAF
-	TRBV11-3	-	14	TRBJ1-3	ASSLKPGSSGNTIY
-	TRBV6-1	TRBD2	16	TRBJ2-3	ASSAQRGTSGSIDTQY
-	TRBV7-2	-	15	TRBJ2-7	ASSLGAGKFTSYEQY
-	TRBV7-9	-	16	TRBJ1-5	ASSSGSGFETSNQPQH
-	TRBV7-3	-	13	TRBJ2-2	ASSTWTENTGELF
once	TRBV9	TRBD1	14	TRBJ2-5	ASSFRDRVTGETQY
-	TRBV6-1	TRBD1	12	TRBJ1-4	ASSEGQGYEKLF
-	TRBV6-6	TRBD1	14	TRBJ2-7	ASSFEYRGSSYEQY
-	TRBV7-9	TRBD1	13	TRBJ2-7	ASSPPTGEIYEQY
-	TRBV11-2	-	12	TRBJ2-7	ASSLVAGFYEQY
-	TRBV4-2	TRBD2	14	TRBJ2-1	ASSQGGTSAYNEQF
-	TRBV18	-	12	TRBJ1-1	ASSPQGRDTEAF
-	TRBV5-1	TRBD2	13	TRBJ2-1	ASSPSSGTYNEQF
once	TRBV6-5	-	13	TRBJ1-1	ASSQVAGIGTEAF
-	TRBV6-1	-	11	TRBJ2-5	ASSEADQETQY
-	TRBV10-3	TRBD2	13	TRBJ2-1	AISSSGGAEDEQF
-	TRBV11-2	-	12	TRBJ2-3	ASSLELATDTQY
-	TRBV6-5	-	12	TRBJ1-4	ASSYGRGNEKLF
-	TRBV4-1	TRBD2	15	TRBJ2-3	ASSQESAGGRADTQY
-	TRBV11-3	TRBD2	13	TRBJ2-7	ASSLRTSGSYEQY
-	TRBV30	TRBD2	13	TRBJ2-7	AWSVTPGGRSEQY